These 5 T cell receptor beta chains originate from one sample sequenced in a study of blood T cell repertoires in COVID-19. The data were produced by immunoSEQ multiplex PCR, yet TCRdb's version contains in-frame clones alone and is incomplete. The table includes about 190,000 clones, 89% detected once. Material: peripheral blood. These receptors originate from a man aged 40-49 years with acute or convalescent COVID-19.

V gene TRBV14 combines with J gene TRBJ1-2; the D gene is possibly TRBD1 (5 bases). V was clipped by 4 bases and J by 4 bases, with 19 bases between them. Germline V gene lookup returns CDR1 SGHDN and CDR2 FVKESK. The CDR3 spans 16 residues. The CDR3 loop is CASSRFREVTVYGYTF. In DNA form, the CDR3 reads TGTGCCAGCAGCCGATTCAGGGAGGTAACGGTCTATGGCTACACCTTC.

The chain links TRBV14 to TRBJ2-6; D is uncertain. Looked up from germline, CDR1 is SGHDN and CDR2 is FVKESK. Trimming took 1 base from V and 3 from J, leaving 16 bases between them. The CDR3 sequence is 18 residues long. CDR3 DNA: TGTGCCAGCAGCCAAGGGGCAGGCCGCACCTTTGGGGCCAACGTCCTGACTTTC. Residues: CASSQGAGRTFGANVLTF. The variable domain in full, completed from reference TRBV14 and TRBJ2-6, reads EAGVTQFPSHSVIEKGQTVTLRCDPISGHDNLYWYRRVMGKEIKFLLHFVKESKQDESGMPNNRFLAERTGGTYSTLKVQPAELEDSGVYFCASSQGAGRTFGANVLTFGAGSRLTVL.

V usage is TRBV5-1 and J usage is TRBJ2-5; D uncertain. The V end was cut by 0 bases, the J end by 0 bases, with 9 bases between. The CDR3 runs 15 residues. Per germline, CDR1 SGHRS and CDR2 YFSETQ. The CDR3 here is CASSLGLPHQETQYF. CDR3 in DNA: TGCGCCAGCAGCTTGGGACTTCCACACCAAGAGACCCAGTACTTC.

This chain joins TRBV18 and TRBJ1-4; TRBD1 matches at 7 bases. The germline gives CDR1 KGHSH, CDR2 LQKENI. The ends lost 0 bases at V and 7 bases at J; junction bases unmatched: 5. This CDR3 spans 15 amino acids. CDR3 bases: TGTGCCAGCTCACCACCGGGGCCAGGGGGTGAAAAACTGTTTTTT. It specifies CASSPPGPGGEKLFF.

This chain joins TRBV6-1 and TRBJ2-7; 8 nucleotides line up with TRBD1. The ends lost 1 base at V and 2 bases at J; junction bases unmatched: 4. CDR3 length: 15 residues. Germline CDR1 MNHNS, CDR2 SASEGT. In DNA form, the CDR3 reads TGTGCCAGCAGTGAAGGGACAGGGTCCGCCTACGAGCAGTACTTC. It encodes CASSEGTGSAYEQYF.